This T cell receptor (beta chain) was obtained from a study of CD4 T cell repertoires in COVID-19. Study conclusions and caveats: In SARS-CoV and/or HKU1 spike cultures, between 7 and 25% of SARS-CoV-2 clonotypes reappeared.

Details on this clone: Its antigen is unknown.

TCRdb keeps only in-frame clones here, not all; method: immunoSEQ multiplex PCR. The table includes 65,000 to 95,000 clones, roughly four fifths detected once. This CDR3 spans 14 amino acids. CDR1 is MNHNS, CDR2 SASEGT, per germline. With V trimmed by 3 bases and J by 0 bases, 1 base remained unmatched. The sequence was obtained from a human donor who had COVID-19. The chain joins TRBV6-1 to TRBJ1-1; 7 bases are a match to TRBD1. This specimen was CD4+ T cells from peripheral blood, taken after recovery from COVID-19. CDR3 nucleotide sequence: TGTGCCAGCAGTGAGACAGGGTTGAACACTGAAGCTTTCTTT. The encoded protein is CASSETGLNTEAFF.